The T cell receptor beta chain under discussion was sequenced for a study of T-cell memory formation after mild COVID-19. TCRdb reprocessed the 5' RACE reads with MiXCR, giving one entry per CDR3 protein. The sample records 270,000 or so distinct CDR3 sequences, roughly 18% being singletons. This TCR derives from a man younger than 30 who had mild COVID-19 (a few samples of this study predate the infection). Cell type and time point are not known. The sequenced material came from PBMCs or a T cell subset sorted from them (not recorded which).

CDR3 residues: CATRPGTGAAEAFF. The CDR3, as DNA: TGTGCCACTCGTCCCGGGACAGGGGCGGCTGAAGCTTTCTTT. V gene TRBV19 combines with J gene TRBJ1-1, with TRBD1 identical over 10 bases. V shed 10 bases and J 6 bases; nucleotides not matched to a gene: 11. From germline, CDR1 is LNHDA and CDR2 SQIVND (reference sequence). CDR3 length: 14 amino acids.